Sequencing of this T cell receptor (beta chain) was carried out in a study of blood T cell repertoires in COVID-19. Study background: Collection of acute and convalescent COVID-19 samples took place in the United States, Italy and Spain. T cells, B-cell-depleted T cells, or PBMCs supplied cDNA or gDNA.

As originally analysed: Amplification from reference gene primers served as the basis for estimated nucleated cell counts. The data were produced by immunoSEQ multiplex PCR, yet TCRdb's version contains in-frame clones alone and is incomplete. V and J calls plus clone size are reproduced from that table; the DNA served to infer D and trimming. The table lists over 250,000 clones, 85% of them singletons. The CDR3 contains 12 residues. V was clipped by 5 bases and J by 4 bases, with 8 bases between them. Germline CDR1 and CDR2: MDHEN and SYDVKM. Source material: peripheral blood. This receptor was taken from a human donor in a cohort sampled during active COVID-19. The chain is built from TRBV28 and TRBJ1-2; D not certain. Here the CDR3 DNA reads TGTGCCAGCAGTGGCCAAGTCTATGGCTACACCTTC. Translation gives CASSGQVYGYTF.